Listed below are T cell receptor beta chains from one sample, sequenced in a study of T-cell memory formation after mild COVID-19. In TCRdb, the 5' RACE reads were re-called with MiXCR into one record per CDR3 protein. This sample has about 250,000 distinct CDR3 sequences, with 15% found just once. The sequencing sample was made of PBMCs or a T cell subset sorted from them (not recorded which). Receptor source: an adult woman who had mild COVID-19 (a few samples of this study predate the infection). Cell type and time point are not known. The CDR3 runs from the conserved cysteine through the conserved F or W. A D gene is named only where the DNA matches it firmly. Size is omitted from some rows. Given values are once, few, many or a class for expanded clones.

d_call	v_call	j_call	clone_size	cdr3_nt	cdr3_aa
TRBD1	TRBV6-5	TRBJ1-5	few	TGTGCCAGCAGGGGGACAGGGGCGAGCAATCAGCCCCAGCATTTT	CASRGTGASNQPQHF
-	TRBV5-1	TRBJ1-5	-	TGCGCCAGCAGTCCGAATGCAGGCGGTCAGCCCCAGCATTTT	CASSPNAGGQPQHF
TRBD2	TRBV7-8	TRBJ2-5	few	TGTGCCAGCAGCTTTGATAACATAATGACTAGCGGGGGCCCGGGGACCCAGTACTTC	CASSFDNIMTSGGPGTQYF
-	TRBV5-4	TRBJ2-7	-	TGTGCCAGCAGCTTTCAGTTGTCAGGGGCTTCGGAGCAGTACTTC	CASSFQLSGASEQYF
TRBD2	TRBV2	TRBJ2-4	once	TGTGCCAGCAGTGAAAAGGTAGCGGGGATAGCCAAAAACATTCAGTACTTC	CASSEKVAGIAKNIQYF
-	TRBV29-1	TRBJ2-2	few	TGCAGCGTTGGCCGGAGGCTTAAGGACACCGGGGAGCTGTTTTTT	CSVGRRLKDTGELFF
TRBD1	TRBV4-3	TRBJ1-1	-	TGCGCCAGCAGCCAACAAACAGGGGATATCACTGAAGCTTTCTTT	CASSQQTGDITEAFF
TRBD2	TRBV7-2	TRBJ2-1	many	TGTGCCAGCAGCTTAAGCCTAGCGGGATTGGTGAATGAGCAGTTCTTC	CASSLSLAGLVNEQFF
TRBD2	TRBV20-1	TRBJ2-5	few	TGCAGTGCTCCACTGACTAGCGGGGGGGGAAAGACCCAGTACTTC	CSAPLTSGGGKTQYF
TRBD1	TRBV5-1	TRBJ1-1	few	TGCGCCAGCAGCACGGGGACAGGGAACATGAACACTGAAGCTTTCTTT	CASSTGTGNMNTEAFF
-	TRBV20-1	TRBJ2-3	-	TGCAGTGCCCCCCCGACGGGAAGCTCGCGCACAGATACGCAGTATTTT	CSAPPTGSSRTDTQYF
TRBD2	TRBV5-6	TRBJ2-7	few	TGTGCCAGCAGCTTGGTGGTAGCGGGCGAGCAGTACTTC	CASSLVVAGEQYF